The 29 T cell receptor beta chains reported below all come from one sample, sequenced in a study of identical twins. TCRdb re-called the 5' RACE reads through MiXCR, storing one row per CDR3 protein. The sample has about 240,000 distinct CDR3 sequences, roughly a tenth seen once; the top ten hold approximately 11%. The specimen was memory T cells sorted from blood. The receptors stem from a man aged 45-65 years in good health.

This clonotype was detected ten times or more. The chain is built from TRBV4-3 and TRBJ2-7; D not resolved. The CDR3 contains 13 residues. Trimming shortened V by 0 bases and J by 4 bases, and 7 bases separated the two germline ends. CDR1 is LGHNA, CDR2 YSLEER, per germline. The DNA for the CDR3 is TGCGCCAGCAGCCAAGATGGTGGGTACGAGCAGTACTTC. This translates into CASSQDGGYEQYF.

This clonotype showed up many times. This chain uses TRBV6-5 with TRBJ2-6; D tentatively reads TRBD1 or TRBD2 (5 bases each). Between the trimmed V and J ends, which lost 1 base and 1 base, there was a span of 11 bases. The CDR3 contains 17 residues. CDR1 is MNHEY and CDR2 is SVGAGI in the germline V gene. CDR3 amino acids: CASSYFGARSGANVLTF. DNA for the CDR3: TGTGCCAGCAGTTACTTCGGGGCGCGATCTGGGGCCAACGTCCTGACTTTC.

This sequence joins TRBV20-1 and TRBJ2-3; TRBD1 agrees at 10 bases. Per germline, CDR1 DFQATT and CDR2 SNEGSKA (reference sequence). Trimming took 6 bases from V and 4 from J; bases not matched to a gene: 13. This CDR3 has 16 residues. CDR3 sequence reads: CSAPGKGQGFPDTQYF. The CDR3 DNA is TGCAGTGCGCCGGGGAAGGGACAGGGGTTCCCAGATACGCAGTATTTT.

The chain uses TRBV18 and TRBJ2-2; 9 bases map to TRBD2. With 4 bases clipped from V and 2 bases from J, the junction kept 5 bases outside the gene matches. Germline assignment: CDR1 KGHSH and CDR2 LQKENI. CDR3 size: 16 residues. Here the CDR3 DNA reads TGTGCCAGCTCACTAAGCGGGGGGACCAACACCGGGGAGCTGTTTTTT. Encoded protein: CASSLSGGTNTGELFF.

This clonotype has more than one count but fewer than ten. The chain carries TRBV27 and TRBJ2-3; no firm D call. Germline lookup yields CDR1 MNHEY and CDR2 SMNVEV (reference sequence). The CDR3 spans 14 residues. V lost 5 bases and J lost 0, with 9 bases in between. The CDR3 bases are TGTGCCAGCAGTATCCTCTACAGCACAGATACGCAGTATTTT. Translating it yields CASSILYSTDTQYF.

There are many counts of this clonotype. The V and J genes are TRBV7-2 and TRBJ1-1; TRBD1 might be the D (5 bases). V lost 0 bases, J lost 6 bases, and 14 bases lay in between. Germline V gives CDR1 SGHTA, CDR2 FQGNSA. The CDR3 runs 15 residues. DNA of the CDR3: TGTGCCAGCAGCTTAGCGTGGCAGGGTAACTCTGAAGCTTTCTTT. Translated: CASSLAWQGNSEAFF.

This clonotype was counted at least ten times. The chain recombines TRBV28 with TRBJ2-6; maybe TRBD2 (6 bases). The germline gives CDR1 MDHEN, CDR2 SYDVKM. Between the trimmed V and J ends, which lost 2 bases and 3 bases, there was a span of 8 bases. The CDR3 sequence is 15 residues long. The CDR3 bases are TGTGCCAGCAGTTTAGGAGGGTTTGGGGCCAACGTCCTGACTTTC. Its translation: CASSLGGFGANVLTF. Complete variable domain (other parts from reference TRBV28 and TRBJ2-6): DVKVTQSSRYLVKRTGEKVFLECVQDMDHENMFWYRQDPGLGLRLIYFSYDVKMKEKGDIPEGYSVSREKKERFSLILESASTNQTSMYLCASSLGGFGANVLTFGAGSRLTVL.

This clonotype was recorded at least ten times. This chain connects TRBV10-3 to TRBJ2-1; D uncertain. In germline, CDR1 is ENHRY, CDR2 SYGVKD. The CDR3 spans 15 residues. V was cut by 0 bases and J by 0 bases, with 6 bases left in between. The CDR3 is CAISESKFSYNEQFF. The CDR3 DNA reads TGTGCCATCAGTGAGTCTAAGTTCTCCTACAATGAGCAGTTCTTC.

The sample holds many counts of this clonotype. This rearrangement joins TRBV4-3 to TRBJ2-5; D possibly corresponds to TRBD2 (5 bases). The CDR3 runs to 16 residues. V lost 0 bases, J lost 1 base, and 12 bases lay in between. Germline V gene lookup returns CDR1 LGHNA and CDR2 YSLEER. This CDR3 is CASSQEYGEFQETQYF. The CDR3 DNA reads TGCGCCAGCAGCCAAGAATACGGGGAGTTCCAAGAGACCCAGTACTTC.

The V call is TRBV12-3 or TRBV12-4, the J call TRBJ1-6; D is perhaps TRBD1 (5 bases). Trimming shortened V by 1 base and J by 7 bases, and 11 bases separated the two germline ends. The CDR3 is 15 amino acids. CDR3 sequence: CASSLGGQGNSPLHF. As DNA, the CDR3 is TGTGCCAGCAGTTTAGGGGGCCAAGGGAATTCACCCCTCCACTTT.

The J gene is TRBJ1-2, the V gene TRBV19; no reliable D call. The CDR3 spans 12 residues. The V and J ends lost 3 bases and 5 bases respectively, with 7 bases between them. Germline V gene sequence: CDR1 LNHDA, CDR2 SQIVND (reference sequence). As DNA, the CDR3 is TGTGCCAGTAGTATTCCCCAGTATGGCTACACCTTC. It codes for CASSIPQYGYTF.

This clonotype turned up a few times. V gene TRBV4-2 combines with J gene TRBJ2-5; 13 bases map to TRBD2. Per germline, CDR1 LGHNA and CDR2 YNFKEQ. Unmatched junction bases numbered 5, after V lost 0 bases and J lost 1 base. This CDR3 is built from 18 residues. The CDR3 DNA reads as TGTGCCAGCAGCCAAGAAGCGACTAGCGGGGGGTCCCAAGAGACCCAGTACTTC. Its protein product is CASSQEATSGGSQETQYF.

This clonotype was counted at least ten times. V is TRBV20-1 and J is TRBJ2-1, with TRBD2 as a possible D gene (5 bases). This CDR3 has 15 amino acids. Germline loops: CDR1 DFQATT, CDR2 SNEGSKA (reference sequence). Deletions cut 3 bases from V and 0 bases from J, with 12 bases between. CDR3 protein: CSARGSGSSYNEQFF. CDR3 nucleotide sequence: TGCAGTGCTAGGGGCAGCGGCTCCTCCTACAATGAGCAGTTCTTC.

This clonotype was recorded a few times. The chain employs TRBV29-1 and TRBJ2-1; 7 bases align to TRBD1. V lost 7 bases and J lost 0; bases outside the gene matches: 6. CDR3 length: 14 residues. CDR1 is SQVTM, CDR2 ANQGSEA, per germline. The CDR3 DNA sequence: TGCAGCGCCGAGGACAGGTTCTCCTACAATGAGCAGTTCTTC. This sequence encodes CSAEDRFSYNEQFF.

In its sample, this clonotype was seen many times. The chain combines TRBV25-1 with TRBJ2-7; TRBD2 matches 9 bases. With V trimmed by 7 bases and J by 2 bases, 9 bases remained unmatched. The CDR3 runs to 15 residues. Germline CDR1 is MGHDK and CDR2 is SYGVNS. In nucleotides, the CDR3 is TGTGCCAGCAATGATCCGACTAGCGGAACCTACGAGCAGTACTTC. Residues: CASNDPTSGTYEQYF.

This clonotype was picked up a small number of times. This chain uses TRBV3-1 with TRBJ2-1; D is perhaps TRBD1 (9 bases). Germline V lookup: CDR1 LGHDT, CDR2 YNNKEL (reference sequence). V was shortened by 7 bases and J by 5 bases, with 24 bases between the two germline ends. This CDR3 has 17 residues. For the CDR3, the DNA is TGTGCCAGCACTACACGTCTTAGCGGGACAGGGAACAATGAGCAGTTCTTC. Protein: CASTTRLSGTGNNEQFF.

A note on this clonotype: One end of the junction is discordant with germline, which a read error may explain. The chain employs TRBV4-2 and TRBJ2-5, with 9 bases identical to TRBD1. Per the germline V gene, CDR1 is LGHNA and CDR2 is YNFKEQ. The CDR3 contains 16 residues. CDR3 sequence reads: CASSHGPGQGQGTQYF. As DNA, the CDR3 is TGTGCCAGCAGCCACGGCCCGGGACAGGGCCAAGGGACCCAGTACTTC.

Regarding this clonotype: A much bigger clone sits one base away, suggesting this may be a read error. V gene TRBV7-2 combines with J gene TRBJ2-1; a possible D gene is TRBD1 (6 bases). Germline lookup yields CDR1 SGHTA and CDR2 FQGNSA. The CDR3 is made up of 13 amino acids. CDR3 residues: CASSLVRGDEHFF. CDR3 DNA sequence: TGTGCCAGCAGCTTAGTCAGGGGCGATGAGCATTTCTTC.

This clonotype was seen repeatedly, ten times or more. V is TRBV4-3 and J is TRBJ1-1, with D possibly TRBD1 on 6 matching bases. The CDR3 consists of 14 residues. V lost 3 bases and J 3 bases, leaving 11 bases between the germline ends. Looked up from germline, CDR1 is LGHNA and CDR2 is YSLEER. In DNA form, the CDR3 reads TGCGCCAGCAGCCACCTCAACAGGGACACTGAAGCTTTCTTT. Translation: CASSHLNRDTEAFF.

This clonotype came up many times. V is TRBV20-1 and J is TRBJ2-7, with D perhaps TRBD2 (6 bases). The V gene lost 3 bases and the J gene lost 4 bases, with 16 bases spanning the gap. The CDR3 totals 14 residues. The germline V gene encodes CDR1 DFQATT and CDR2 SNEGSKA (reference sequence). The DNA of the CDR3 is TGCAGTGCTAGTCCCGCCCGGGACTCTTACGAGCAGTACTTC. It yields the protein CSASPARDSYEQYF.

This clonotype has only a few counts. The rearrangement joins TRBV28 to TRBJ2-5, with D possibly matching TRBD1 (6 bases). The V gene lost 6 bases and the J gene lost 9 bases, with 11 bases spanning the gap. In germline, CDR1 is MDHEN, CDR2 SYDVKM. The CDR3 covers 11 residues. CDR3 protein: CASRTTGSQYF. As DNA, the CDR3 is TGTGCCAGCAGAACGACAGGATCCCAGTACTTC.

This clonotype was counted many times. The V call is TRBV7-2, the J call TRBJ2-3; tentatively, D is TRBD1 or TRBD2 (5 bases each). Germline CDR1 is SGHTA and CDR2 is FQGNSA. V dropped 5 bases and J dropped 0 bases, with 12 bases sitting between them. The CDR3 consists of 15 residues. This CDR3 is CASSQRGASTDTQYF. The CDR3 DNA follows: TGTGCCAGCAGCCAAAGGGGAGCCAGCACAGATACGCAGTATTTT.

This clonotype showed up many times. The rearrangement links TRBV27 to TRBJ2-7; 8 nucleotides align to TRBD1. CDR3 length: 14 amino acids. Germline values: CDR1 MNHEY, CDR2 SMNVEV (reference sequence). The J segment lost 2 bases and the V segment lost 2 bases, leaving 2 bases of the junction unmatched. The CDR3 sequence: CASSLQGATYEQYF. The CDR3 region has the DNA TGTGCCAGCAGTTTACAGGGGGCTACCTACGAGCAGTACTTC.

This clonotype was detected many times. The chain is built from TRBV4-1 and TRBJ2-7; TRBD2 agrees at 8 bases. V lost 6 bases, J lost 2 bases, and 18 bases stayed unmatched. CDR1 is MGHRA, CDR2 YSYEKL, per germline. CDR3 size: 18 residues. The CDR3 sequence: CASRPALAGLVLPYEQYF. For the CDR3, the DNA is TGCGCCAGCAGGCCGGCCTTAGCGGGACTAGTACTCCCCTACGAGCAGTACTTC.

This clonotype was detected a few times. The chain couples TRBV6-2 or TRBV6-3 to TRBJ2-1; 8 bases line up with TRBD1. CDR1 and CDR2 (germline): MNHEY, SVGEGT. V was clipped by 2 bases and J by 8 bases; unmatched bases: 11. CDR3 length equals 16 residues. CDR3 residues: CASSYPTGAAPHEQFF. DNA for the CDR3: TGTGCCAGCAGTTACCCGACAGGGGCCGCTCCCCATGAGCAGTTCTTC.

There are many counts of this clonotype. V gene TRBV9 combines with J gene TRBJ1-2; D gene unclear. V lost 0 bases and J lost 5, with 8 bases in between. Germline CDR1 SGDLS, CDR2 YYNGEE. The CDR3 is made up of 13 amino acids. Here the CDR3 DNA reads TGTGCCAGCAGCGTAGCTCCGACGTATGGCTACACCTTC. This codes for CASSVAPTYGYTF.

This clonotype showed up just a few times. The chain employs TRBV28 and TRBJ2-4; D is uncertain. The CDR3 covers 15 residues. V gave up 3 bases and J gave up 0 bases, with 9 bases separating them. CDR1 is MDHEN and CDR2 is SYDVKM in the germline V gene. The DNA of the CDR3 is TGTGCCAGCAGTTTTGAAACCTTAGCCAAAAACATTCAGTACTTC. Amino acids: CASSFETLAKNIQYF.

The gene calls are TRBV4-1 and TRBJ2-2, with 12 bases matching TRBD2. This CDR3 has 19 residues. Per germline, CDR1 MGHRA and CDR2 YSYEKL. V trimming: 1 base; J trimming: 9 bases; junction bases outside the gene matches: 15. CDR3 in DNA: TGCGCCAGCAGCCAAGGGCTAGCGGGAGGGCCCTCGGGGTCCCGGGAGCTGTTTTTT. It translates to CASSQGLAGGPSGSRELFF.

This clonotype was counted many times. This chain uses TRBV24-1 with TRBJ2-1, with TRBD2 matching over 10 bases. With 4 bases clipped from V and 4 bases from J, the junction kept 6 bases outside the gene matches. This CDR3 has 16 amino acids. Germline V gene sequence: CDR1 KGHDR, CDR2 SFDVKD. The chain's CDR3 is CATSDRTSGVYNEQFF. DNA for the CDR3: TGTGCCACCAGTGACCGGACTAGCGGAGTATACAATGAGCAGTTCTTC.